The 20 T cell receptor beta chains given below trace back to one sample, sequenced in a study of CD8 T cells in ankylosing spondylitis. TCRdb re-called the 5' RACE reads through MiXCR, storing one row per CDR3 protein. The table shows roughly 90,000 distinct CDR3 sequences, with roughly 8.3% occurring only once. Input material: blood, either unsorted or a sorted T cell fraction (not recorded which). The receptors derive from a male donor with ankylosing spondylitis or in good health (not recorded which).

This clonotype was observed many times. CDR3 nucleotides: TGTGCCAGCAGTCGTGGGACTAGCGGGTGGGGGACAGATACGCAGTATTTT. Protein sequence: CASSRGTSGWGTDTQYF. The rearrangement uses TRBV7-2 and TRBJ2-3; 12 bases fit TRBD2. Looked up from germline, CDR1 is SGHTA and CDR2 is FQGNSA. J lost 3 bases, V lost 6 bases, and 10 bases had no gene match. The CDR3 spans 17 residues.

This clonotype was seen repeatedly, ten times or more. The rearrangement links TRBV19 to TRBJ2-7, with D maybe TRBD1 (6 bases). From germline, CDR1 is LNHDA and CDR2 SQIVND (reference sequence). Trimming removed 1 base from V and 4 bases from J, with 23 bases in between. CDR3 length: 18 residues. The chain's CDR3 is CASSIVGTNPPHPYEQYF. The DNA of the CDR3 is TGTGCCAGTAGTATAGTGGGGACAAATCCCCCTCACCCGTACGAGCAGTACTTC.

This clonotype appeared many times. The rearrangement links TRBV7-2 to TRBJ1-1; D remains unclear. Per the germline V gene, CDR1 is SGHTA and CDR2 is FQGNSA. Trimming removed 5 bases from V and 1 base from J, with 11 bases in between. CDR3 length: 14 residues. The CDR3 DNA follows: TGTGCCAGCAGCCACTCCTTTGGGAACACTGAAGCTTTCTTT. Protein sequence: CASSHSFGNTEAFF. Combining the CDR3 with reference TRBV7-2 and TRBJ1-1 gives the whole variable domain GAGVSQSPSNKVTEKGKDVELRCDPISGHTALYWYRQSLGQGLEFLIYFQGNSAPDKSGLPSDRFSAERTGGSVSTLTIQRTQQEDSAVYLCASSHSFGNTEAFFGQGTRLTVV.

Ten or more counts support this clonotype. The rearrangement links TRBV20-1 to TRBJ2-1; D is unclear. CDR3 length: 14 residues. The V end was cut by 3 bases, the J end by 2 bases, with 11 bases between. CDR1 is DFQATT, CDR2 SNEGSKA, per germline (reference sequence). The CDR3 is CSASRPATYNEQFF. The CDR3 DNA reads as TGCAGTGCTAGCCGGCCAGCAACCTACAATGAGCAGTTCTTC.

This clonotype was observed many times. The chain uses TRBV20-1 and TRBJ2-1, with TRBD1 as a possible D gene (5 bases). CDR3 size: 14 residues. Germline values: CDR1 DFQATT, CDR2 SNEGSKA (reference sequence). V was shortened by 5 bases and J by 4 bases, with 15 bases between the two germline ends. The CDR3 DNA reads TGCAGTGCTTTAGGGGTGGGGCAATACAATGAGCAGTTCTTC. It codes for CSALGVGQYNEQFF.

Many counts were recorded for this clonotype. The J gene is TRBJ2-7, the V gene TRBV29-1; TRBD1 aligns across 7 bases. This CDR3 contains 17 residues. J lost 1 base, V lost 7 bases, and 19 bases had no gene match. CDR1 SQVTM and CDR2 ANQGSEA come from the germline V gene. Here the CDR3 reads CSDRPAGTEKKSYEQYF. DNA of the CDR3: TGCAGCGACCGACCCGCCGGGACAGAGAAAAAATCCTACGAGCAGTACTTC.

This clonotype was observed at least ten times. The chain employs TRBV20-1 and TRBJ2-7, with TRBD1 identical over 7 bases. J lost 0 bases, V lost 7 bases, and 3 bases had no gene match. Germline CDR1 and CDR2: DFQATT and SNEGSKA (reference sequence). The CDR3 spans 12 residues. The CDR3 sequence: CSGGQSSYEQYF. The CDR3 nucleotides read TGCAGTGGGGGACAGAGCTCCTACGAGCAGTACTTC.

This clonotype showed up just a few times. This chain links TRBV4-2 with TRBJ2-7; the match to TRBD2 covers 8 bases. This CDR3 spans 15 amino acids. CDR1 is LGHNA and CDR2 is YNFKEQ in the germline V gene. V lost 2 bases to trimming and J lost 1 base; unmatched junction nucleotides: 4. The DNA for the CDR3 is TGTGCCAGCAGCCAAAGGGCGGGGGGTTCCTACGAGCAGTACTTC. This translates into CASSQRAGGSYEQYF.

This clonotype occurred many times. For the CDR3, the DNA is TGTGCCAGCAGAAGCAGGGGTCCAAAAGATACGCAGTATTTT. It yields the protein CASRSRGPKDTQYF. The chain links TRBV27 to TRBJ2-3; perhaps TRBD1 as D (6 bases). Germline CDR1 is MNHEY and CDR2 is SMNVEV (reference sequence). Deletions cut 6 bases from V and 5 bases from J, with 15 bases between. The CDR3 spans 14 residues.

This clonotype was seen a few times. The CDR3 region is CASSVDSLEGTGELFF. CDR3 coding DNA: TGTGCCAGCAGCGTCGACTCACTCGAGGGGACCGGGGAGCTGTTTTTT. The chain joins TRBV9 to TRBJ2-2; D possibly matches TRBD1 or TRBD2 (5 bases each). The V gene lost 2 bases and the J gene lost 5 bases, with 16 bases spanning the gap. The CDR3 contains 16 residues. CDR1 is SGDLS and CDR2 is YYNGEE in the germline V gene.

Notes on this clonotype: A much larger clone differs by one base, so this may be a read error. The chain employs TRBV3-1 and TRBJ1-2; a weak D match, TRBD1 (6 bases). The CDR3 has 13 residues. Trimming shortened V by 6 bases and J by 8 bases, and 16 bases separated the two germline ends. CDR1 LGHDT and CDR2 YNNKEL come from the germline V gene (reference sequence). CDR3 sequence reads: CASSLQGFGGYTF. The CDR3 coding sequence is TGTGCCAGCAGTCTTCAGGGGTTTGGCGGCTACACCTTC.

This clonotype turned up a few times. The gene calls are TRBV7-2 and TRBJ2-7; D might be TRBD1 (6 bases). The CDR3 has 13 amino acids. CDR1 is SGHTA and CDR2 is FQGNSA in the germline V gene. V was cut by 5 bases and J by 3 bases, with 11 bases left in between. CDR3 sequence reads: CASSRRDNYEQYF. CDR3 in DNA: TGTGCCAGCAGCCGCCGGGACAACTACGAGCAGTACTTC.

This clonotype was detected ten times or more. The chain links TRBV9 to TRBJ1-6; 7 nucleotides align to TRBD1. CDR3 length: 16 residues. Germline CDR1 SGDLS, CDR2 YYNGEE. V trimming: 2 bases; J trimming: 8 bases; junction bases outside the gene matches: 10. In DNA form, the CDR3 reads TGTGCCAGCAGCGTTGCCTCGGGACAGTACCATTCACCCCTCCACTTT. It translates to CASSVASGQYHSPLHF.

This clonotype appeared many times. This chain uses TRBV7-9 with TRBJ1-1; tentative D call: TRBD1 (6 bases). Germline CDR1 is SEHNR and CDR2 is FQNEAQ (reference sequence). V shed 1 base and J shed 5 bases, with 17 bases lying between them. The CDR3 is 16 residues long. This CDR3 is CASSLVGQGRRTEAFF. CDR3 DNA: TGTGCCAGCAGCTTAGTTGGCCAGGGGCGACGAACTGAAGCTTTCTTT.

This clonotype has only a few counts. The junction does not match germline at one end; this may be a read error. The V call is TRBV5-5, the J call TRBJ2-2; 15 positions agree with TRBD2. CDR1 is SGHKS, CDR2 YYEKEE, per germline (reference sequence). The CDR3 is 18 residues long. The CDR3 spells CASSSRTSGGDNIGELFF. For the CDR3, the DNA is TGTGCCAGCAGCTCCCGGACTAGCGGGGGGGACAACATCGGGGAGCTGTTTTTT.

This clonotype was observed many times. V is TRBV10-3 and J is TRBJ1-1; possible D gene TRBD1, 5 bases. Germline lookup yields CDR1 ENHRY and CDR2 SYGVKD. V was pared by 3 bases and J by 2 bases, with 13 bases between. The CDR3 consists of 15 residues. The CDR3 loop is CAISDGQGRNTEAFF. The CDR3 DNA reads TGTGCCATCAGTGACGGGCAGGGCCGTAACACTGAAGCTTTCTTT.

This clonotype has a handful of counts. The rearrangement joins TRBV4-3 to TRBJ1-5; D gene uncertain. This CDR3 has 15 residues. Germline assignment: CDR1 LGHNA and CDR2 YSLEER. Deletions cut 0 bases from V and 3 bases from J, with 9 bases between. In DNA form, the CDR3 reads TGCGCCAGCAGCCAAGAGTTAGGGCCCAATCAGCCCCAGCATTTT. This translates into CASSQELGPNQPQHF.

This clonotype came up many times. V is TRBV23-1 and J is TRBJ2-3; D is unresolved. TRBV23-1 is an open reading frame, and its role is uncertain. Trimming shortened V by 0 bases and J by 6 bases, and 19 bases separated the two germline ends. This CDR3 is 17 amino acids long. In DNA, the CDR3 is TGCGCCAGCAGTCAATCCCATCCCGAACTCGGTACGGATACGCAGTATTTT. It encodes CASSQSHPELGTDTQYF.

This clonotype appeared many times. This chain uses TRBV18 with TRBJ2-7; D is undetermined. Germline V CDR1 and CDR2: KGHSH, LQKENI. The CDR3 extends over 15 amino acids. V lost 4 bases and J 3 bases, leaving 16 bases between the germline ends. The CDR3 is CASSHTRPGSYEQYF. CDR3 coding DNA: TGTGCCAGCTCACACACCAGGCCAGGAAGCTACGAGCAGTACTTC.

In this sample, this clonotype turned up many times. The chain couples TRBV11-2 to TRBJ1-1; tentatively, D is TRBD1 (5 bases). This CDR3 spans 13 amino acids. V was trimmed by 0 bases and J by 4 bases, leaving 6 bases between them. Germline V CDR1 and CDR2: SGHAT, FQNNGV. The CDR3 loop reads CASSLEQGTEAFF. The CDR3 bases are TGTGCCAGCAGCTTAGAGCAGGGCACTGAAGCTTTCTTT. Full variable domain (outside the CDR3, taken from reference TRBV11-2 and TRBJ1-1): EAGVAQSPRYKIIEKRQSVAFWCNPISGHATLYWYQQILGQGPKLLIQFQNNGVVDDSQLPKDRFSAERLKGVDSTLKIQPAKLEDSAVYLCASSLEQGTEAFFGQGTRLTVV.